This T cell receptor (beta chain) was recorded in a study of T cells in women clearing cervical HPV infection. For the study at large: Blood came at first lesion visit for cases, post-clearance for controls.

TCRdb's table, derived via immunoSEQ multiplex PCR, lists solely in-frame clones and lacks some. This sample's table has some 20,000 clones. Trimming at V came to 7 bases and at J to 6 bases, leaving 15 bases not matched to a gene. The CDR3 consists of 15 residues. Germline-derived CDR1 and CDR2 are SNHLY and FYNNEI. With respect to this clone: Coverage ceases 3 residues before the CDR3 finishes, and the germline J gene fills in the end.

This chain joins TRBV2 and TRBJ2-7; 7 bases are a match to TRBD2. Sequenced material: blood buffy coat. The clonotype comes from a woman between 18 and 70 years old with a cervical HPV16 infection that either progressed to CIN3+ or cleared (not recorded which). This chain's CDR3 is CASINSGTPGSEQYF. The sequenced part of the CDR3 DNA is TGTGCCAGCATTAACAGCGGGACTCCCGGTAGCGAG.